Below, 22 T cell receptor beta chains from the same sample are listed, as sequenced in a study of cytomegalovirus exposure and HLA in healthy donors. Use of 60 Vbeta and 13 Jbeta primers characterized the PCR. TCRdb keeps only in-frame clones here, not all; method: immunoSEQ multiplex PCR. The data contain more than 95,000 clones, approximately 73% of them singletons. Sequencing was done on a sample of PBMCs. The source of these receptors is a man aged 55 to 70 in good health and CMV-seropositive.

V and J are TRBV7-8 and TRBJ1-2, with D possibly TRBD1 on 5 matching bases. The V end was cut by 1 base, the J end by 14 bases, with 17 bases between. CDR1 SGHVS and CDR2 FQNEAQ come from the germline V gene. This CDR3 is built from 13 residues. The CDR3 nucleotides are TGTGCCAGCAGCTTAGGTGGGGGGGGTTTTATGACCTTC. Translating gives CASSLGGGGFMTF.

The rearrangement links TRBV19 to TRBJ2-3; 7 bases are shared with TRBD1. The V gene's germline CDR1 is LNHDA and CDR2 SQIVND (reference sequence). Unmatched junction bases numbered 10, after V lost 6 bases and J lost 4 bases. The CDR3 is 15 amino acids. The chain's CDR3 is CASSLRDRGPDTQYF. The DNA for the CDR3 is TGTGCCAGTAGCCTCCGGGACAGAGGACCAGATACGCAGTATTTT. The full variable domain, in which reference TRBV19 and TRBJ2-3 provide the parts outside the CDR3, is DGGITQSPKYLFRKEGQNVTLSCEQNLNHDAMYWYRQDPGQGLRLIYYSQIVNDFQKGDIAEGYSVSREKKESFPLTVTSAQKNPTAFYLCASSLRDRGPDTQYFGPGTRLTVL.

V gene TRBV5-5 combines with J gene TRBJ2-5; D not certain. Trimming left V 0 bases short and J 2 bases short, with 5 bases between. This CDR3 comprises 13 residues. Germline lookup yields CDR1 SGHKS and CDR2 YYEKEE (reference sequence). The CDR3 here is CASSLGYQETQYF. CDR3 nucleotide sequence: TGTGCCAGCAGCTTGGGCTATCAAGAGACCCAGTACTTC. The full variable domain, completed using reference TRBV5-5 and TRBJ2-5, is DAGVTQSPTHLIKTRGQQVTLRCSPISGHKSVSWYQQVLGQGPQFIFQYYEKEERGRGNFPDRFSARQFPNYSSELNVNALLLGDSALYLCASSLGYQETQYFGPGTRLLVL.

The V and J genes are TRBV30 and TRBJ1-2; 7 nucleotides align to TRBD1. V shed 2 bases, J shed 3 bases, and the junction held 12 bases outside the gene matches. This CDR3 contains 16 residues. Per germline, CDR1 GTSNPN and CDR2 SVGIG (reference sequence). The CDR3 loop is CAWSSQGGLFDYGYTF. CDR3 bases: TGTGCCTGGAGTTCGCAGGGGGGTTTGTTCGACTATGGCTACACCTTC.

V is TRBV30 and J is TRBJ2-7, with 8 bases aligning to TRBD2. Unmatched junction bases numbered 6, after V lost 4 bases and J lost 7 bases. Germline CDR1 and CDR2: GTSNPN and SVGIG (reference sequence). CDR3 length: 12 residues. CDR3 bases: TGTGCCTGGAATGTCGGGGGGGTTGAGCAGTACTTC. This encodes CAWNVGGVEQYF. Looking up the rest from reference TRBV30 and TRBJ2-7 gives the full variable domain: SQTIHQWPATLVQPVGSPLSLECTVEGTSNPNLYWYRQAAGRGLQLLFYSVGIGQISSEVPQNLSASRPQDRQFILSSKKLLLSDSGFYLCAWNVGGVEQYFGPGTRLTVT.

In this sample, this clone turned up a few times. The chain links TRBV2 to TRBJ2-1; 7 bases are a match to TRBD2. Per the germline V gene, CDR1 is SNHLY and CDR2 is FYNNEI. J gave up 0 bases and V 11 bases, and 7 bases lay outside the gene matches. The CDR3 extends over 14 amino acids. CDR3 sequence: CASAGGSSYNEQFF. In nucleotides, the CDR3 is TGTGCCTCGGCCGGGGGGAGCTCCTACAATGAGCAGTTCTTC. Combining the CDR3 with reference TRBV2 and TRBJ2-1 gives the whole variable domain EPEVTQTPSHQVTQMGQEVILRCVPISNHLYFYWYRQILGQKVEFLVSFYNNEISEKSEIFDDQFSVERPDGSNFTLKIRSTKLEDSAMYFCASAGGSSYNEQFFGPGTRLTVL.

The rearrangement joins TRBV5-1 to TRBJ1-3, with TRBD1 identical over 7 bases. Germline V lookup: CDR1 SGHRS, CDR2 YFSETQ. J lost 8 bases, V lost 1 base, and 0 bases had no gene match. The CDR3 totals 12 residues. The CDR3 DNA is TGCGCCAGCAGCTTGCAGGGGGACACCATATATTTT. Encoded protein: CASSLQGDTIYF. Together with reference TRBV5-1 and TRBJ1-3, the CDR3 gives the full variable domain: KAGVTQTPRYLIKTRGQQVTLSCSPISGHRSVSWYQQTPGQGLQFLFEYFSETQRNKGNFPGRFSGRQFSNSRSEMNVSTLELGDSALYLCASSLQGDTIYFGEGSWLTVV.

Only a few counts were recorded for this clone. This rearrangement joins TRBV5-4 to TRBJ2-1; D ambiguous. Looked up from germline, CDR1 is SGHNT and CDR2 is YYREEE (reference sequence). This CDR3 comprises 12 residues. V shed 2 bases and J shed 10 bases, with 10 bases lying between them. CDR3 in amino acids: CASSFPTREQFF. The DNA for the CDR3 is TGTGCCAGCAGCTTTCCGACTCGGGAGCAGTTCTTC.

The V gene is TRBV9, the J gene TRBJ2-5, with 9 bases that match TRBD1. The germline gives CDR1 SGDLS, CDR2 YYNGEE. The CDR3 loop spans 16 amino acids. V lost 1 base to trimming and J lost 5 bases; unmatched junction nucleotides: 9. The CDR3 coding sequence is TGTGCCAGCAGCGTATCGTCCGGGACAGGGTACGAGACCCAGTACTTC. It encodes CASSVSSGTGYETQYF.

The J gene is TRBJ1-1, the V gene TRBV29-1; 7 positions agree with TRBD1. The CDR3 spans 13 residues. Germline CDR1 is SQVTM and CDR2 is ANQGSEA. With V trimmed by 7 bases and J by 2 bases, 7 bases remained unmatched. In DNA, the CDR3 is TGCAGCGCCGGGGACAGCCAAAACACTGAAGCTTTCTTT. This codes for CSAGDSQNTEAFF.

The V and J genes are TRBV6-5 and TRBJ2-3; tentative D call: TRBD1 (6 bases). CDR1 is MNHEY and CDR2 is SVGAGI in the germline V gene. The CDR3 has 14 residues. V was trimmed by 7 bases and J by 2 bases, leaving 13 bases between them. Here the CDR3 DNA reads TGTGCCAGCAACTACAGGGATTCCACAGATACGCAGTATTTT. Its protein is CASNYRDSTDTQYF.

V gene TRBV16 combines with J gene TRBJ1-1; 9 nucleotides line up with TRBD1. CDR1 and CDR2 from the germline V gene are KGHSY and FQNENV. This CDR3 has 14 amino acids. With V trimmed by 2 bases and J by 9 bases, 7 bases remained unmatched. The CDR3 loop reads CASSQAWTGEKAFF. The CDR3 DNA reads as TGTGCCAGCAGCCAAGCGTGGACAGGGGAGAAAGCTTTCTTT.

The V gene is TRBV9, the J gene TRBJ2-2; D is possibly TRBD2 (5 bases). From germline, CDR1 is SGDLS and CDR2 YYNGEE. This CDR3 region has 14 residues. V dropped 5 bases and J dropped 0 bases, with 8 bases sitting between them. The CDR3 is CASREETNTGELFF. The CDR3 DNA reads TGTGCCAGCAGGGAGGAGACGAACACCGGGGAGCTGTTTTTT.

The chain is built from TRBV9 and TRBJ2-5, with a weak D call TRBD2 (6 bases). Germline V gene lookup returns CDR1 SGDLS and CDR2 YYNGEE. The CDR3 consists of 14 residues. V dropped 3 bases and J dropped 4 bases, with 13 bases sitting between them. The CDR3: CASSARGDGETQYF. The CDR3 nucleotides are TGTGCCAGCAGCGCGCGGGGCGACGGAGAGACCCAGTACTTC.

V and J are TRBV29-1 and TRBJ2-1; 8 nucleotides match TRBD2. There are 15 residues in the CDR3. V was clipped by 8 bases and J by 0 bases; unmatched bases: 9. Germline V CDR1 and CDR2: SQVTM, ANQGSEA. CDR3 DNA sequence: TGCAGCTCCGTATCGGGAGGGAGCTCCTACAATGAGCAGTTCTTC. Translation gives CSSVSGGSSYNEQFF.

V and J are TRBV14 and TRBJ2-1; 12 bases match TRBD2. The CDR3 extends over 16 amino acids. Germline loops: CDR1 SGHDN, CDR2 FVKESK. V was pared by 4 bases and J by 12 bases, with 13 bases of the junction left unmatched. CDR3 sequence reads: CASSRKRTSGVGGQFF. CDR3 nucleotide sequence: TGTGCCAGCAGCCGCAAACGGACTAGCGGGGTTGGAGGGCAGTTCTTC. Full variable domain (rest looked up from reference TRBV14 and TRBJ2-1): EAGVTQFPSHSVIEKGQTVTLRCDPISGHDNLYWYRRVMGKEIKFLLHFVKESKQDESGMPNNRFLAERTGGTYSTLKVQPAELEDSGVYFCASSRKRTSGVGGQFFGPGTRLTVL.

This chain connects TRBV19 to TRBJ1-5; D unclear. V gave up 0 bases and J gave up 5 bases, with 5 bases separating them. Germline CDR1 reads LNHDA; CDR2 reads SQIVND (reference sequence). This CDR3 contains 13 residues. CDR3: CASSIDRDQPQHF. The CDR3 nucleotides are TGTGCCAGTAGTATAGATCGGGATCAGCCCCAGCATTTT. Full variable domain (remainder filled in from reference TRBV19 and TRBJ1-5): DGGITQSPKYLFRKEGQNVTLSCEQNLNHDAMYWYRQDPGQGLRLIYYSQIVNDFQKGDIAEGYSVSREKKESFPLTVTSAQKNPTAFYLCASSIDRDQPQHFGDGTRLSIL.

The chain carries TRBV28 and TRBJ1-1, with D possibly matching TRBD1 (5 bases). This CDR3 is 12 amino acids long. CDR1 is MDHEN, CDR2 SYDVKM, per germline. V was shortened by 2 bases and J by 7 bases, with 8 bases between the two germline ends. The CDR3 nucleotides read TGTGCCAGCAGTTTACGACAGTATGAAGCTTTCTTT. Its translation is CASSLRQYEAFF. The entire variable domain, with the rest obtained from reference TRBV28 and TRBJ1-1, is as follows: DVKVTQSSRYLVKRTGEKVFLECVQDMDHENMFWYRQDPGLGLRLIYFSYDVKMKEKGDIPEGYSVSREKKERFSLILESASTNQTSMYLCASSLRQYEAFFGQGTRLTVV.

The V and J genes are TRBV6-5 and TRBJ1-2; 7 nucleotides match TRBD1. The CDR3 has 16 residues. The J segment lost 0 bases and the V segment lost 2 bases, leaving 6 bases of the junction unmatched. In germline, CDR1 is MNHEY, CDR2 SVGAGI. The CDR3: CASSYGTEDPNYGYTF. Written as DNA, the CDR3 is TGTGCCAGCAGTTACGGGACAGAGGACCCTAACTATGGCTACACCTTC.

The gene calls are TRBV6-5 and TRBJ2-2; 8 nucleotides line up with TRBD1. Germline values: CDR1 MNHEY, CDR2 SVGAGI. The ends lost 6 bases at V and 4 bases at J; junction bases unmatched: 7. CDR3 length: 15 residues. The DNA of the CDR3 is TGTGCCAGCAGGAGCGACAGGGGAGGCACCGGGGAGCTGTTTTTT. Translated, it gives CASRSDRGGTGELFF.

The rearrangement uses TRBV2 and TRBJ2-2; 9 bases align to TRBD1. Germline assignment: CDR1 SNHLY and CDR2 FYNNEI. Unmatched junction bases numbered 9, after V lost 10 bases and J lost 6 bases. The CDR3 contains 14 residues. CDR3 coding DNA: TGTGCCACCAAGGGACAGGGTTATGCCGGGGAGCTGTTTTTT. Its protein product is CATKGQGYAGELFF.

V usage is TRBV6-1 and J usage is TRBJ1-3; perhaps TRBD1 as D (6 bases). The CDR3 length is 14 residues. The ends were cut back, 1 base at V and 2 bases at J, with 6 bases in the middle. Germline CDR1 is MNHNS and CDR2 is SASEGT. DNA of the CDR3: TGTGCCAGCAGTGAAGGACAGGCTGGAAACACCATATATTTT. It is translated as CASSEGQAGNTIYF.